The source of this T cell receptor (beta chain) is a study of T cells in Graves' hyperthyroidism and ophthalmopathy. Study at large: Specimen type is peripheral blood, collected at initial diagnosis prior to any treatment.

RNA transcripts were the template for amplifying TCR beta CDR3 regions. HTBI primers were used for first-round RT-PCR of the TCR CDR3. Each CDR3 protein is one row after TCRdb ran MiXCR on the multiplex PCR reads. The sample carries around 450,000 distinct CDR3 sequences, 15% to 17% recorded once. At least ten counts were recorded for this clonotype. Subjects aged 18 to 65 presented with newly diagnosed hyperthyroidism of less than 2 months' duration. Those patients with uncontrolled infection, other autoimmune disease, pregnancy or lactation were excluded. PBMCs were sourced from 9 to 10 ml fresh peripheral blood. Germline CDR1 SEHNR, CDR2 FQNEAQ (reference sequence). V gave up 1 base and J gave up 1 base; unmatched junction bases: 10. This CDR3 contains 18 residues.

Input material: blood. The chain recombines TRBV7-9 with TRBJ1-5, with 7 bases that match TRBD1. This TCR came from a woman under 30 with Graves' hyperthyroidism. CDR3 amino acids: CASSLGTGVPSSNQPQHF. Here the CDR3 DNA reads TGTGCCAGCAGCTTAGGTACAGGGGTTCCGAGCAGCAATCAGCCCCAGCATTTT.